The 3 T cell receptor beta chains listed next were all sequenced from one sample in a study of T cell changes during pregnancy in multiple sclerosis. Repertoires were generated with immunoSEQ multiplex PCR, while TCRdb's copy carries only in-frame clones and drops some. This sample has 30,000 or so clones, with more than 85% found just once. The sample in question was CD4+ T cells from peripheral blood mononuclear cells, obtained after pregnancy. The receptors were sampled from a female donor with multiple sclerosis, enrolled in a pregnancy study.

The V and J genes are TRBV2 and TRBJ2-1, with 10 bases aligning to TRBD2. CDR1 is SNHLY and CDR2 is FYNNEI in the germline V gene. CDR3 length: 15 amino acids. V shed 7 bases, J shed 3 bases, and the junction held 6 bases outside the gene matches. CDR3 region: CASKLLAGFYNEQFF. The CDR3 DNA is TGTGCCAGCAAGCTACTAGCGGGATTCTACAATGAGCAGTTCTTC.

This clone was recorded a few times. This chain uses TRBV6-5 with TRBJ2-7, with TRBD2 matching 11 bases. The germline gives CDR1 MNHEY, CDR2 SVGAGI. The CDR3 is made up of 15 amino acids. V lost 7 bases and J lost 3; bases outside the gene matches: 8. The CDR3 nucleotides read TGTGCCAGCACCAGGGGGACTAGCGGAAGCTACGAGCAGTACTTC. Encoded protein: CASTRGTSGSYEQYF.

This chain joins TRBV2 and TRBJ2-7; D not resolved. V was shortened by 4 bases and J by 3 bases, with 4 bases between the two germline ends. The CDR3 is made up of 11 amino acids. Germline CDR1 and CDR2: SNHLY and FYNNEI. This CDR3 is CASSGLYEQYF. DNA for the CDR3: TGTGCCAGCAGTGGGCTCTACGAGCAGTACTTC.